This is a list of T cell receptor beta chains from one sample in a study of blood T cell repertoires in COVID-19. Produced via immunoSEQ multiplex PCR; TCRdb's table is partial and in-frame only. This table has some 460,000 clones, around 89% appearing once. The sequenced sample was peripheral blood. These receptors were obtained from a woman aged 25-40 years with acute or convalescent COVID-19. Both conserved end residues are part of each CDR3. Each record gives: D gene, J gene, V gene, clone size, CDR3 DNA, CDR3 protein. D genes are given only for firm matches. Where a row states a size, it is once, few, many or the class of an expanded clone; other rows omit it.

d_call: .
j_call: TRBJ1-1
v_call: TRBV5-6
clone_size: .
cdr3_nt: TGTGCCAGCAGCTTGGGAGGGAACACTGAAGCTTTCTTT
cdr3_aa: CASSLGGNTEAFF

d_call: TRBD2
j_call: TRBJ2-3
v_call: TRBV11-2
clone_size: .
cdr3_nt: TGTGCCAGCAGCTTAGCCCCCACCGGGGGGGCGGGTAGCGCAGATACGCAGTATTTT
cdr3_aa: CASSLAPTGGAGSADTQYF

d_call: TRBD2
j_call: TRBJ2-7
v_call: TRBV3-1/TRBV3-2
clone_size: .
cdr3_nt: TGTGCCAGCAGCCAGACTAGCGGTTCCTCCTACGAGCAGTACTTC
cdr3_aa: CASSQTSGSSYEQYF

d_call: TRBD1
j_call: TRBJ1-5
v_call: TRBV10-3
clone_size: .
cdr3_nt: TGTGCCATCAGTGCTGGACAGGGCGGCCAGCCCCAGCATTTT
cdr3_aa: CAISAGQGGQPQHF

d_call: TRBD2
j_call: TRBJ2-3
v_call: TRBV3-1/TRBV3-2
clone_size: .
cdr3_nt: TGTGCCAGCAGCCCTCGCGCGGGGGGGAGCACAGATACGCAGTATTTT
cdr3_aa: CASSPRAGGSTDTQYF

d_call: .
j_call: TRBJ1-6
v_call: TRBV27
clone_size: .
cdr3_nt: TGTGCCAGCAGCAAACTCTTAAGCGGGGGCTCCTATAATTCACCCCTCCACTTT
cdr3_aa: CASSKLLSGGSYNSPLHF

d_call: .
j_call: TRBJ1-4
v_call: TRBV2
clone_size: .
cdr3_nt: TGTGCCAGCAGTGAAGACCGGCGGGACTTATATGAAAAACTGTTTTTT
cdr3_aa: CASSEDRRDLYEKLFF

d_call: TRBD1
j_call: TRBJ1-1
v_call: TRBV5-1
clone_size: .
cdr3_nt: TGCGCCAGCAGCACGGGACAGGGTGTCCCTGAAGCTTTCTTT
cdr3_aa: CASSTGQGVPEAFF

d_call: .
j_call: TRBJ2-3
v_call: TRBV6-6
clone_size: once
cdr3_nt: TGTGCCAGCAACAAAATGGGGCGGGACACAGATACGCAGTATTTT
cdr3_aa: CASNKMGRDTDTQYF

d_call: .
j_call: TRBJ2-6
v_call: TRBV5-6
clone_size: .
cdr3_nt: TGTGCCAGCAGCTTTACAGTGACCTCTGGGGCCAACGTCCTGACTTTC
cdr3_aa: CASSFTVTSGANVLTF

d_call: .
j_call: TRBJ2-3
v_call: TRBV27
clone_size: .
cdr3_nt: TGTGCCAGCAGTCAAGGGGTCTCGGGTACGCAGTATTTT
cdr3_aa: CASSQGVSGTQYF

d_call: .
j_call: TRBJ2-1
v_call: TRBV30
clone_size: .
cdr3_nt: TGTGCCTGGATGGGGAGTGAGCAGTTCTTC
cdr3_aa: CAWMGSEQFF

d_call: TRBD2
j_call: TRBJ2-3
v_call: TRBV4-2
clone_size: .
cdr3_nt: TGTGCCAGCCGGTTGAGCGGGGGGGCATTAGATACGCAGTATTTT
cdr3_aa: CASRLSGGALDTQYF

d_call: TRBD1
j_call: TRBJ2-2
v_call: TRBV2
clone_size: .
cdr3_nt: TGTGCCAGCAGGCGAACCGGGACAGCTGCCGGGGAGCTGTTTTTT
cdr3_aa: CASRRTGTAAGELFF

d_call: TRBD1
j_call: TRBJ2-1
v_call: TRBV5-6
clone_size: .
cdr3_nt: TGTGCCAGCAGTTCTACTCCGGGACAGGACCTATACGCCAGTGAGCAGTTCTTC
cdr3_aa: CASSSTPGQDLYASEQFF

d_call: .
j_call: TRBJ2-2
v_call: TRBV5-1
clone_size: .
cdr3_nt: TGCGCCAGCAGTTCAATAGGGGACACCGGGGAGCTGTTTTTT
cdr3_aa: CASSSIGDTGELFF

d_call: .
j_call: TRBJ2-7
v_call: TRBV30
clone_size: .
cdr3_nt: TGTGCCTGGAGTGCCTATAGGGGCGAGCAGTACTTC
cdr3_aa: CAWSAYRGEQYF

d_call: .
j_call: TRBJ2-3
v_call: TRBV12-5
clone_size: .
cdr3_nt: TGTGCTAGTGGTTTGGGACACCCCCCAGATACGCAGTATTTT
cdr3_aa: CASGLGHPPDTQYF

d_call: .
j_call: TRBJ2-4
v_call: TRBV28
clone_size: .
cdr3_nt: TGTGCCAGCACCCCCGCCCCCACGTTGCGAAACATTCAGTACTTC
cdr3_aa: CASTPAPTLRNIQYF

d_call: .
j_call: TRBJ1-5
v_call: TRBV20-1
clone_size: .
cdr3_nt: TGCAGTGCTAGTTTGTCAGATTTAAAGCCCCAGCATTTT
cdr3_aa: CSASLSDLKPQHF

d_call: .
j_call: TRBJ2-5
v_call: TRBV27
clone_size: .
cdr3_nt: TGTGCCAGCAGTTTACAAGCATTTGGAGAGACCCAGTACTTC
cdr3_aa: CASSLQAFGETQYF

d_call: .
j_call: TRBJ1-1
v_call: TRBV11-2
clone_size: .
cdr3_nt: TGTGCCAGCAGCTTAAACAGAAACACTGAAGCTTTCTTT
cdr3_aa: CASSLNRNTEAFF

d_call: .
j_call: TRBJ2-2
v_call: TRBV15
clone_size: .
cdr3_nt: TGTGCCACCAGCAGAGAGACAGGTTCGAACACCGGGGAGCTGTTTTTT
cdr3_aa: CATSRETGSNTGELFF

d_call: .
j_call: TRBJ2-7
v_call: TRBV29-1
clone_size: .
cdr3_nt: TGCAGCGTTGTAGTGGACACATTTTTCTACGAGCAGTACTTC
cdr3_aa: CSVVVDTFFYEQYF

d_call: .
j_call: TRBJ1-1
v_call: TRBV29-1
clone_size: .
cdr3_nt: TGCAGCGTACAGGGAATTGACACTGAAGCTTTCTTT
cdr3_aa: CSVQGIDTEAFF

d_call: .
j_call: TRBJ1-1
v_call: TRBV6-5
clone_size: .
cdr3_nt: TGTGCCAGCAGTTACTCATTGAACACCCCGAACACTGAAGCTTTCTTT
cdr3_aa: CASSYSLNTPNTEAFF

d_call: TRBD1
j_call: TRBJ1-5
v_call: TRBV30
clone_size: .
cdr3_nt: TGTGCCTGGGACACAGGGGATGGGGCCCAGCATTTT
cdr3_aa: CAWDTGDGAQHF

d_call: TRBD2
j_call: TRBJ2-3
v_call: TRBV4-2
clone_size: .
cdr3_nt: TGTGCCAGCAGACAAGAGGTTAGCGGGGGGGCCGGAGATACGCAGTATTTT
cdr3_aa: CASRQEVSGGAGDTQYF

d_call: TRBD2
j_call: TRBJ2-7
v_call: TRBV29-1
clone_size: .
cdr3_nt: TGCAGCGTTGTGCTAGCGGGGTCCCCCTACGAGCAGTACTTC
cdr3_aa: CSVVLAGSPYEQYF

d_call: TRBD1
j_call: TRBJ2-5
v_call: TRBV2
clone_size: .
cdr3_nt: TGTGCCAGCAGTAAGGACAGGCCTCGGCAAGAGACCCAGTACTTC
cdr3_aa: CASSKDRPRQETQYF

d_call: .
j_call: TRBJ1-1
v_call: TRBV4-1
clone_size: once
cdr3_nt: TGCGCCAGCAGCCAAGACCCGGCGAGGTTCGAAGCTTTCTTT
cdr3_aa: CASSQDPARFEAFF

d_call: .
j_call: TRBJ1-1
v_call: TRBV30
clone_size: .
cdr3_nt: TGTGCCTGGAGTAGGGGAGGGGGAACTGAAGCTTTCTTT
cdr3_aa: CAWSRGGGTEAFF

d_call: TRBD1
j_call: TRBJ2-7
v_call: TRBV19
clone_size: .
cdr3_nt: TGTGCCAGTAGCGACAGGGGAGGATGGGACGAGCAGTACTTC
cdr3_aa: CASSDRGGWDEQYF

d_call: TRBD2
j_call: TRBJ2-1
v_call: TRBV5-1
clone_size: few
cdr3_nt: TGCGCCAGCAGCTTGACTAGCGGGGGATACAATGAGCAGTTCTTC
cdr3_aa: CASSLTSGGYNEQFF

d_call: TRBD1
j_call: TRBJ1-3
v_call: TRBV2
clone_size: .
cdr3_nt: TGTGCCAGCAGTGAAAGGGGTCGGGACAGTGGAGCCTCTGGAAACACCATATATTTT
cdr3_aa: CASSERGRDSGASGNTIYF

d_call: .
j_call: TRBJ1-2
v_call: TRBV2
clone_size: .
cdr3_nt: TGTGCCCCAGCGCTAAGGGGCAGAGGTTTCTATGGCTACACCTTC
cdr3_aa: CAPALRGRGFYGYTF

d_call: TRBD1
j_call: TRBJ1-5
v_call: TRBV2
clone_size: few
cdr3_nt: TGTGCCAGCAGTGACGGACAGGGCGTGAATCAGCCCCAGCATTTT
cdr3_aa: CASSDGQGVNQPQHF

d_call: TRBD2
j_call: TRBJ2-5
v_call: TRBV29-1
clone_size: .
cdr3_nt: TGCAGCGTCGAAGAGACTAGCGGGGAAGAGACCCAGTACTTC
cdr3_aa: CSVEETSGEETQYF

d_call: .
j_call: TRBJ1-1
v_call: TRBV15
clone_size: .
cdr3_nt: TGTGCCACCAGCAGAGATCCACAGGGGAACACTGAAGCTTTCTTT
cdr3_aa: CATSRDPQGNTEAFF

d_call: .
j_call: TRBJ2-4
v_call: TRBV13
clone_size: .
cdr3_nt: TGTGCCAGCCGCCTCCAGGGGCACACTGAAAACATTCAGTACTTC
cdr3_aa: CASRLQGHTENIQYF

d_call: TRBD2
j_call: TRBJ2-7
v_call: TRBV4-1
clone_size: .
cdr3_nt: TGCGCCAGCAGCCAAGAGGCCGGGAGGGGTTACGAGCAGTACTTC
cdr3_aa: CASSQEAGRGYEQYF

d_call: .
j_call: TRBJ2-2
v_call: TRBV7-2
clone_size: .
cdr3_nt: TGTGCCAGCAGCTCCGGAGCCTTTGGCACCGGGGAGCTGTTTTTT
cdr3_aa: CASSSGAFGTGELFF

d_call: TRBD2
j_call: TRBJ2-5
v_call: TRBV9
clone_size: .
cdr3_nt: TGTGCCAGCAGCGACGGAAGCGGGGGGCACCAAGAGACCCAGTACTTC
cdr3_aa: CASSDGSGGHQETQYF

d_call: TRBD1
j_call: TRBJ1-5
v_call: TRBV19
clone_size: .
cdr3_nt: TGTGCCAGTAGTGAAAGGACAGGGGTTGGTCAGCCCCAGCATTTT
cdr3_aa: CASSERTGVGQPQHF

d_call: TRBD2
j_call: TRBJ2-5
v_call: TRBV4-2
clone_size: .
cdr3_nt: TGTGCCAGCAGCCACGGACTAGTGGGCATGGAGACCCAGTACTTC
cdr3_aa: CASSHGLVGMETQYF

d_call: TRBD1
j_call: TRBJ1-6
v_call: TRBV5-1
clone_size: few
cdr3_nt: TGCGCCAGCAGCTTAGGACAGGGGCTAGATAATTCACCCCTCCACTTT
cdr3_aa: CASSLGQGLDNSPLHF

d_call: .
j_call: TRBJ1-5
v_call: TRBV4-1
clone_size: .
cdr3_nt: TGCGCCAGCAGCCAACCGGGAGGTAGCAATCAGCCCCAGCATTTT
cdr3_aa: CASSQPGGSNQPQHF

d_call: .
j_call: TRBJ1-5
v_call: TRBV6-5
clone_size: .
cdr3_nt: TGTGCCAGCAGCCAAACACTACATCAGCCCCAGCATTTT
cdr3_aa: CASSQTLHQPQHF

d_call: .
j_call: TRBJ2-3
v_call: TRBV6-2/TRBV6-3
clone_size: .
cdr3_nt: TGTGCCAGCAGTTGGGGGACTCGGAGGGTCACAGATACGCAGTATTTT
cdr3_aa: CASSWGTRRVTDTQYF

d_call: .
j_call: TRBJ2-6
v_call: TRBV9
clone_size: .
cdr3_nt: TGTGCCAGCAGCGTAGTAGCCTTTGGGGCCAACGTCCTGACTTTC
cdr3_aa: CASSVVAFGANVLTF

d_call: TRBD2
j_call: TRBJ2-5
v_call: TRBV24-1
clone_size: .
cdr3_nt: TGTGCCACCAGTGATTTGAGGAGCGGGGGTAGTCGAGAGACCCAGTACTTC
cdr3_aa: CATSDLRSGGSRETQYF